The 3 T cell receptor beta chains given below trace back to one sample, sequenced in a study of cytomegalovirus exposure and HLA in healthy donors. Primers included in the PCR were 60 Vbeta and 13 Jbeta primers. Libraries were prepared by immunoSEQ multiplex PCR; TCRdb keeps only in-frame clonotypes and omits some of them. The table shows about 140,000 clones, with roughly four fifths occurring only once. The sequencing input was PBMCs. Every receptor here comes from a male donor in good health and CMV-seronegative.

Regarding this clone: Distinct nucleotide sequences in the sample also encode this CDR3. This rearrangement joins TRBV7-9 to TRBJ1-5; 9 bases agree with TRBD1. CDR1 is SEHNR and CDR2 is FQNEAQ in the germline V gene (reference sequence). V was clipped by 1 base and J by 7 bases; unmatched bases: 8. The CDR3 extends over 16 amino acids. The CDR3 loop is CASSLGLRTGEQPQHF. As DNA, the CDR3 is TGTGCCAGCAGCTTAGGTCTCAGGACAGGGGAACAGCCCCAGCATTTT.

The CDR3 loop is CASSLGGANTGELFF. The CDR3 nucleotides read TGTGCCAGCAGCCTCGGGGGGGCGAACACCGGGGAGCTGTTTTTT. The genes are TRBV6-5 and TRBJ2-2; TRBD2 agrees at 8 bases. The CDR3 consists of 15 residues. Looked up from germline, CDR1 is MNHEY and CDR2 is SVGAGI. V was clipped by 6 bases and J by 0 bases; unmatched bases: 3.

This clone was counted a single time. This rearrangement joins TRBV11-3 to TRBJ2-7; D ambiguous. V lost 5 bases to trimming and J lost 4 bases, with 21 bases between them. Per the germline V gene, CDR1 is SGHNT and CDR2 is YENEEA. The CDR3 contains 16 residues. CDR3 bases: TGTGCCAGCAGCCGTCCTTTCCCAGGTAATATGTACGAGCAGTACTTC. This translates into CASSRPFPGNMYEQYF.